Following are 25 T cell receptor beta chains from one sample sequenced in a study of blood T cell repertoires in COVID-19. Generated by immunoSEQ multiplex PCR, the TCRdb table keeps only in-frame clones and is missing some. The table records fewer than 200,000 clones, 84% of them present only once. Sequencing was performed on PBMCs or T cells enriched from blood (not recorded which). The receptors were sampled from a man aged 45-65 years who had recovered from COVID-19.

The J gene is TRBJ2-3, the V gene TRBV9; a weak D match, TRBD1 (6 bases). The V and J ends lost 2 bases and 6 bases respectively, with 7 bases between them. The CDR3 is 12 residues long. Germline CDR1 reads SGDLS; CDR2 reads YYNGEE. Here the CDR3 reads CASSVRGDTQYF. CDR3 sequence (DNA): TGTGCCAGCAGCGTGAGGGGGGATACGCAGTATTTT.

This clone has just one count. V usage is TRBV6-6 and J usage is TRBJ2-7; the match to TRBD1 covers 10 bases. The CDR3 consists of 14 residues. Germline lookup yields CDR1 MNHNY and CDR2 SVGAGI (reference sequence). V dropped 7 bases and J dropped 3; count of bases not matched to a gene: 6. CDR3 sequence (DNA): TGTGCCAGCACCAACAGGGACAGGGGCTACGAGCAGTACTTC. Its protein is CASTNRDRGYEQYF.

The chain combines TRBV29-1 with TRBJ1-1, with D unclear. Germline V gene lookup returns CDR1 SQVTM and CDR2 ANQGSEA. The CDR3 has 12 amino acids. V gave up 6 bases and J gave up 6 bases, with 14 bases separating them. Here the CDR3 reads CSVGGPGAEAFF. In DNA, the CDR3 is TGCAGCGTGGGAGGTCCGGGCGCTGAAGCTTTCTTT.

Regarding this clone: At the DNA level, this CDR3 is encoded by other sequences in the same sample as well. The chain is built from TRBV9 and TRBJ1-3; weak D call: TRBD1 (5 bases). Germline CDR1 and CDR2: SGDLS and YYNGEE. This CDR3 is 15 amino acids long. Trimming took 0 bases from V and 2 from J, leaving 9 bases between them. The CDR3 nucleotides read TGTGCCAGCAGCGTAGGGGGCCGCGCTGGAAACACCATATATTTT. Its translation is CASSVGGRAGNTIYF.

The J gene is TRBJ1-6, the V gene TRBV7-2; 9 nucleotides match TRBD1. The germline gives CDR1 SGHTA, CDR2 FQGNSA. CDR3 length: 13 residues. V lost 6 bases and J lost 7; bases outside the gene matches: 1. CDR3 amino acids: CASRGQGNSPLHF. CDR3 nucleotides: TGTGCCAGCAGAGGACAGGGGAATTCACCCCTCCACTTT.

This sequence joins TRBV18 and TRBJ2-3; D may be TRBD2 (5 bases). The CDR3 has 14 residues. Germline CDR1 reads KGHSH; CDR2 reads LQKENI. V dropped 0 bases and J dropped 5 bases, with 9 bases sitting between them. CDR3 nucleotide sequence: TGTGCCAGCTCACCACCGTTCCGGGGAGATACGCAGTATTTT. It translates to CASSPPFRGDTQYF.

J is TRBJ2-1 and V is TRBV9; no definite D call. The CDR3 is made up of 14 amino acids. V was clipped by 0 bases and J by 3 bases, with 7 bases between them. Germline V gives CDR1 SGDLS, CDR2 YYNGEE. CDR3 loop: CASSVAPLYNEQFF. The CDR3, as DNA: TGTGCCAGCAGCGTAGCCCCCCTCTACAATGAGCAGTTCTTC.

The chain employs TRBV7-3 and TRBJ1-1; a weak D match, TRBD1 (5 bases). Trimming cost V 1 base and J 0 bases, with 15 bases left between them. Germline V gene sequence: CDR1 SGHTA, CDR2 FQGTGA. The CDR3 has 17 amino acids. CDR3 bases: TGTGCCAGCAGCTTAATGGGGCCAGGAAAGGTGAACACTGAAGCTTTCTTT. Translated, it gives CASSLMGPGKVNTEAFF.

The chain is built from TRBV28 and TRBJ1-1, with unresolved D. The CDR3 has 15 amino acids. Trimming took off 6 bases at V and 3 bases at J, with 17 bases between the two ends. Looked up from germline, CDR1 is MDHEN and CDR2 is SYDVKM. DNA for the CDR3: TGTGCCAGCAGCCCAACCCGGTTCGTGGACACTGAAGCTTTCTTT. Its protein is CASSPTRFVDTEAFF.

This chain links TRBV7-6 with TRBJ2-3; the match to TRBD1 covers 9 bases. This CDR3 region has 17 residues. Germline CDR1 is SGHVS and CDR2 is FNYEAQ. V trimming: 1 base; J trimming: 2 bases; junction bases outside the gene matches: 7. The CDR3 DNA reads as TGTGCCAGCAGCTTAGGTGCGGGACAGGGTGTCACAGATACGCAGTATTTT. Its translation is CASSLGAGQGVTDTQYF.

This clone was seen more than once but under ten times. V is TRBV9 and J is TRBJ2-3, with D possibly being TRBD2 (6 bases). V was clipped by 3 bases and J by 3 bases, with 11 bases between them. The V gene's germline CDR1 is SGDLS and CDR2 YYNGEE. The CDR3 spans 14 residues. CDR3 residues: CASSEGTETDTQYF. The DNA of the CDR3 is TGTGCCAGCAGCGAGGGGACTGAAACAGATACGCAGTATTTT.

The chain joins TRBV19 to TRBJ2-2; TRBD1 is a possible D gene (8 bases). V shed 8 bases and J shed 9 bases, with 25 bases lying between them. Germline V gene data show CDR1 as LNHDA and CDR2 as SQIVND (reference sequence). The CDR3 runs to 16 residues. The CDR3 coding sequence is TGTGCCAGTGTCCAGGGGGCTCAGCGGGGTAACCGGGAGCTGTTTTTT. As protein: CASVQGAQRGNRELFF.

This chain links TRBV14 with TRBJ2-7, with TRBD1 identical over 8 bases. J gave up 3 bases and V 3 bases, and 4 bases lay outside the gene matches. The V gene's germline CDR1 is SGHDN and CDR2 FVKESK. The CDR3 has 14 amino acids. CDR3 amino acids: CASSHRDRIYEQYF. The CDR3 region has the DNA TGTGCCAGCAGCCACCGGGACAGGATCTACGAGCAGTACTTC. Using reference TRBV14 and TRBJ2-7 for the parts outside the CDR3, the full variable domain is EAGVTQFPSHSVIEKGQTVTLRCDPISGHDNLYWYRRVMGKEIKFLLHFVKESKQDESGMPNNRFLAERTGGTYSTLKVQPAELEDSGVYFCASSHRDRIYEQYFGPGTRLTVT.

The chain carries TRBV24-1 and TRBJ1-5, with a weak D call TRBD1 (5 bases). The CDR3 is made up of 14 amino acids. The V and J ends lost 8 bases and 6 bases respectively, with 16 bases between them. Germline V gene data show CDR1 as KGHDR and CDR2 as SFDVKD. The CDR3 region has the DNA TGTGCCACCACTGGGTCGGGGGATGGTCAGCCCCAGCATTTT. Translation: CATTGSGDGQPQHF.

The chain has TRBV5-5 and TRBJ1-4, with 8 bases that match TRBD1. The V gene end was trimmed by 0 bases and the J gene end by 8 bases; junction bases not matched to a gene: 3. The length of the CDR3 is 14 residues. The germline gives CDR1 SGHKS, CDR2 YYEKEE (reference sequence). The CDR3 sequence is CASSLGQGWEKLFF. In DNA, the CDR3 is TGTGCCAGCAGCTTGGGACAGGGGTGGGAAAAACTGTTTTTT.

The chain carries TRBV6-5 and TRBJ2-7, with D hard to call. The CDR3 is 12 residues long. Germline V lookup: CDR1 MNHEY, CDR2 SVGAGI. Trimming left V 4 bases short and J 2 bases short, with 6 bases between. CDR3 sequence reads: CASSSSPYEQYF. The CDR3 coding sequence is TGTGCCAGCAGTTCCAGTCCCTACGAGCAGTACTTC.

The chain links TRBV6-1 to TRBJ2-7; D not resolved. Trimming pared 2 bases from V and 7 bases from J, leaving 6 bases between. The V gene's germline CDR1 is MNHNS and CDR2 SASEGT. The CDR3 has 11 amino acids. This chain's CDR3 is CASSESKEQYF. The CDR3 DNA reads as TGTGCCAGCAGTGAATCAAAAGAGCAGTACTTC.

V gene TRBV7-9 combines with J gene TRBJ1-4; D is possibly TRBD1 (5 bases). The CDR3 length is 14 residues. The V gene's germline CDR1 is SEHNR and CDR2 FQNEAQ (reference sequence). V was pared by 3 bases and J by 5 bases, with 10 bases between. The CDR3 nucleotides are TGTGCCAGCAGCTTGACAGTTCAAAATGAAAAACTGTTTTTT. This translates into CASSLTVQNEKLFF.

The chain uses TRBV30 and TRBJ2-4, with D possibly TRBD2 on 7 matching bases. V dropped 5 bases and J dropped 8 bases, with 28 bases sitting between them. CDR3 length: 17 amino acids. Germline V gene lookup returns CDR1 GTSNPN and CDR2 SVGIG (reference sequence). The DNA of the CDR3 is TGTGCCTGGGGACGGGAGTCGGGGGGCGCGAGCGGGGACATTCAGTACTTC. This codes for CAWGRESGGASGDIQYF.

A single count supports this clone. The chain recombines TRBV5-1 with TRBJ2-2; D possibly corresponds to TRBD2 (5 bases). CDR3 length: 14 amino acids. Looked up from germline, CDR1 is SGHRS and CDR2 is YFSETQ. Trimming took off 4 bases at V and 5 bases at J, with 12 bases between the two ends. In DNA, the CDR3 is TGCGCCAGCAGCGAGAGAACGGGAACCGGGGAGCTGTTTTTT. Its translation is CASSERTGTGELFF.

The chain carries TRBV9 and TRBJ1-4; maybe TRBD1 (6 bases). Trimming removed 5 bases at V and 6 bases at J, with 11 bases between. CDR1 SGDLS and CDR2 YYNGEE come from the germline V gene. CDR3 length equals 13 residues. The CDR3 DNA sequence: TGTGCCAGCAGAGGTCCAGGGGATGAAAAACTGTTTTTT. It is translated as CASRGPGDEKLFF.

Ten or more counts support this clone. This sequence joins TRBV19 and TRBJ1-1, with D possibly matching TRBD1 (5 bases). CDR1 is LNHDA, CDR2 SQIVND, per germline (reference sequence). The CDR3 loop spans 16 amino acids. Trimming took off 4 bases at V and 1 base at J, with 16 bases between the two ends. The CDR3 reads CASSTHRGGSNTEAFF. Here the CDR3 DNA reads TGTGCCAGTAGTACCCATCGGGGGGGGTCGAACACTGAAGCTTTCTTT. Supplemented by reference TRBV19 and TRBJ1-1, the full variable domain reads DGGITQSPKYLFRKEGQNVTLSCEQNLNHDAMYWYRQDPGQGLRLIYYSQIVNDFQKGDIAEGYSVSREKKESFPLTVTSAQKNPTAFYLCASSTHRGGSNTEAFFGQGTRLTVV.

This chain joins TRBV6-5 and TRBJ1-5; unclear D gene. CDR3 size: 12 residues. Between the trimmed V and J ends, which lost 2 bases and 9 bases, there was a span of 8 bases. Germline values: CDR1 MNHEY, CDR2 SVGAGI. The CDR3 DNA reads TGTGCCAGCAGTTACGGCGGAGGGCCCCAGCATTTT. It is translated as CASSYGGGPQHF.

The rearrangement uses TRBV2 and TRBJ1-5, with TRBD1 identical over 9 bases. CDR3 length equals 13 residues. Trimming removed 6 bases from V and 6 bases from J; junction bases left unmatched: 3. Germline loops: CDR1 SNHLY, CDR2 FYNNEI. The CDR3 sequence: CASRGTGFQPQHF. The CDR3 DNA reads as TGTGCCAGCAGAGGGACAGGGTTTCAGCCCCAGCATTTT.

V usage is TRBV9 and J usage is TRBJ2-7; 9 nucleotides align to TRBD1. Unmatched junction bases numbered 12, after V lost 4 bases and J lost 10 bases. Germline assignment: CDR1 SGDLS and CDR2 YYNGEE. The CDR3 covers 14 residues. CDR3 nucleotides: TGTGCCAGCAGCACCCGGGACAGGGAGTCTTTACAGTACTTC. Translating it yields CASSTRDRESLQYF.